This T cell receptor (beta chain) is drawn from a study of siplizumab effects on memory and regulatory T cells. Notes on the study in general: Siplizumab cultures yielded proliferating Tregs whose suppressive function was not confirmed. Siplizumab brought about a significant reduction in alloreactive sequences traceable to unstimulated CD4+ memory cells.

TCR templates, around 98,000 per sample, were assayed. Produced via immunoSEQ multiplex PCR; TCRdb's table is partial and in-frame only. The data show around 15,000 clones, less than 55% seen once. Cocultured for around six days at 37°C were the mixed lymphocyte reaction cells. A note on this clone: No antigen is known for it.

CDR1 is KGHSH, CDR2 LQKENI, per germline. The CDR3 is 13 amino acids. With 5 bases removed from V and 1 base from J, the gap between germline ends came to 8 bases. The sequence derives from a human donor in good health; the cells came from an allogeneic mixed lymphocyte reaction. Some clones in this sample may be carry-over from other donors' samples. The J gene is TRBJ1-1, the V gene TRBV18, with D uncertain. Sequenced material: CFSE-low (dividing) CD4+ T cells sorted from an allogeneic mixed lymphocyte reaction. CDR3 sequence: CASSSDGNTEAFF. As DNA, the CDR3 is TGTGCCAGCTCATCCGACGGGAACACTGAAGCTTTCTTT.